What follows are 25 T cell receptor beta chains derived from one specimen sequenced in a study of cytomegalovirus exposure and HLA in healthy donors. TCRdb's table, derived via immunoSEQ multiplex PCR, lists solely in-frame clones and lacks some. The sample consists of 68,000 or so clones, 91% of them appearing once. What was sequenced was PBMCs. Receptors originate from a man aged 18 to 35 in good health and CMV-seronegative.

This chain connects TRBV7-8 to TRBJ1-5; D gene unclear. The CDR3 sequence is 14 residues long. Germline CDR1 is SGHVS and CDR2 is FQNEAQ. Trimming took off 3 bases at V and 9 bases at J, with 15 bases between the two ends. The CDR3 here is CASSFGRGGRPQHF. CDR3 DNA: TGTGCCAGCAGCTTCGGGCGAGGAGGGCGGCCCCAGCATTTT.

The genes are TRBV19 and TRBJ2-2; D might be TRBD2 (5 bases). The CDR3 loop spans 15 amino acids. V lost 6 bases to trimming and J lost 3 bases, with 14 bases between them. The germline CDR1 and CDR2 sequences are LNHDA and SQIVND (reference sequence). CDR3 sequence (DNA): TGTGCCAGTAGCCAGGCGGGTCCATACACCGGGGAGCTGTTTTTT. Its protein is CASSQAGPYTGELFF.

The CDR3 spells CASSKDDRGPEYNEQFF. The CDR3, as DNA: TGTGCCAGCAGCAAAGACGACAGGGGGCCGGAGTACAATGAGCAGTTCTTC. The J gene is TRBJ2-1, the V gene TRBV21-1; the DNA was not compared with TRBD1, the D call given in the table. TRBV21-1 is labeled a pseudogene. This CDR3 is built from 17 residues.

This chain joins TRBV30 and TRBJ2-7; maybe TRBD2 (7 bases). In germline, CDR1 is GTSNPN, CDR2 SVGIG (reference sequence). This CDR3 spans 16 amino acids. V shed 0 bases and J shed 3 bases, with 18 bases lying between them. The CDR3 coding sequence is TGTGCCTGGAGTGTACGGCCGGGGGGCCAAAGCTACGAGCAGTACTTC. Translated, it gives CAWSVRPGGQSYEQYF.

This CDR3 reads CASSQKGGALSGNTIYF. The CDR3 coding sequence is TGCGCCAGCAGCCAGAAAGGGGGAGCCCTCTCTGGAAACACCATATATTTT. The gene calls are TRBV4-3 and TRBJ1-3; D perhaps matches TRBD1 (6 bases). The CDR3 is 17 amino acids. The V gene lost 3 bases and the J gene lost 0 bases, with 15 bases spanning the gap. Per germline, CDR1 LGHNA and CDR2 YSLEER.

The V call is TRBV29-1, the J call TRBJ1-2, with D hard to call. This CDR3 region has 11 residues. The V gene's germline CDR1 is SQVTM and CDR2 ANQGSEA. V lost 7 bases and J lost 4, with 10 bases in between. DNA for the CDR3: TGCAGCGCTGCCAGACTCTATGGCTACACCTTC. As protein: CSAARLYGYTF.

V gene TRBV6-4 combines with J gene TRBJ2-1; 10 bases fit TRBD2. The CDR3 spans 15 residues. The germline V gene has CDR1 MRHNA and CDR2 SNTAGT. The trim removed 6 bases at V and 7 bases at J, leaving 9 bases unmatched. CDR3 sequence reads: CASSLLAGERNEQFF. For the CDR3, the DNA is TGTGCCAGCAGCCTGCTAGCGGGAGAGAGGAATGAGCAGTTCTTC.

The chain employs TRBV28 and TRBJ2-6; no clear D gene. Germline loops: CDR1 MDHEN, CDR2 SYDVKM. CDR3 length equals 15 residues. The germline V and J ends were trimmed by 4 bases and 2 bases, with 9 bases remaining between them. CDR3 sequence reads: CASSSTATGANVLTF. As DNA, the CDR3 is TGTGCCAGCAGTTCCACAGCTACTGGGGCCAACGTCCTGACTTTC. The full variable domain, rest sourced from reference TRBV28 and TRBJ2-6, is DVKVTQSSRYLVKRTGEKVFLECVQDMDHENMFWYRQDPGLGLRLIYFSYDVKMKEKGDIPEGYSVSREKKERFSLILESASTNQTSMYLCASSSTATGANVLTFGAGSRLTVL.

V and J are TRBV28 and TRBJ2-7; D is possibly TRBD1 (8 bases). Deletions cut 7 bases from V and 5 bases from J, with 27 bases between. Germline V gene lookup returns CDR1 MDHEN and CDR2 SYDVKM. The CDR3 runs to 17 residues. The CDR3 region has the DNA TGTGCCAGCAACCAAAAAGACAGGGGAGGGAGTAGCGACGAGCAGTACTTC. Translated: CASNQKDRGGSSDEQYF.

The chain joins TRBV18 to TRBJ2-5; D remains unclear. In germline, CDR1 is KGHSH, CDR2 LQKENI. V was shortened by 5 bases and J by 5 bases, with 6 bases between the two germline ends. The CDR3 consists of 11 residues. CDR3 in DNA: TGTGCCAGCTCATCCTTTGAGACCCAGTACTTC. It specifies CASSSFETQYF.

The chain joins TRBV7-9 to TRBJ2-1; TRBD2 agrees at 9 bases. With V trimmed by 5 bases and J by 5 bases, 10 bases remained unmatched. The germline V gene encodes CDR1 SEHNR and CDR2 FQNEAQ (reference sequence). This CDR3 spans 16 amino acids. DNA for the CDR3: TGTGCCAGCAGCCCAAAAATAGCGGGAGCAGACAATGAGCAGTTCTTC. This codes for CASSPKIAGADNEQFF.

The CDR3: CAWDTGQSEAFF. The DNA of the CDR3 is TGTGCCTGGGATACAGGGCAGTCTGAAGCTTTCTTT. This chain connects TRBV30 to TRBJ1-1, with D possibly matching TRBD1 (6 bases). The CDR3 has 12 amino acids. Germline lookup yields CDR1 GTSNPN and CDR2 SVGIG (reference sequence). V dropped 5 bases and J dropped 6 bases, with 13 bases sitting between them. Filled out from reference TRBV30 and TRBJ1-1, the complete variable domain reads SQTIHQWPATLVQPVGSPLSLECTVEGTSNPNLYWYRQAAGRGLQLLFYSVGIGQISSEVPQNLSASRPQDRQFILSSKKLLLSDSGFYLCAWDTGQSEAFFGQGTRLTVV.

This chain joins TRBV2 and TRBJ2-7; TRBD2 aligns across 10 bases. J gave up 4 bases and V 1 base, and 1 base lay outside the gene matches. CDR3 size: 14 residues. Germline values: CDR1 SNHLY, CDR2 FYNNEI. Here the CDR3 reads CASSEETSGYEQYF. CDR3 bases: TGTGCCAGCAGTGAAGAGACTAGCGGGTACGAGCAGTACTTC.

This CDR3 reads CASSLADRDRGRGYTF. The DNA of the CDR3 is TGTGCCAGCAGTTTAGCGGACCGGGACAGGGGACGTGGCTACACCTTC. The rearrangement joins TRBV28 to TRBJ1-2; 10 bases fit TRBD1. Germline lookup yields CDR1 MDHEN and CDR2 SYDVKM. Trimming took 2 bases from V and 7 from J; bases not matched to a gene: 10. This CDR3 is built from 16 residues.

This chain joins TRBV19 and TRBJ2-5; D may be TRBD1 (6 bases). The CDR3 loop spans 15 amino acids. CDR1 LNHDA and CDR2 SQIVND come from the germline V gene (reference sequence). V was pared by 4 bases and J by 3 bases, with 15 bases between. CDR3 protein: CASSSGGAREETQYF. The CDR3 region has the DNA TGTGCCAGTAGTAGTGGGGGCGCAAGGGAAGAGACCCAGTACTTC.

The chain carries TRBV28 and TRBJ1-5, with D perhaps matching TRBD1 (5 bases). V gave up 6 bases and J gave up 9 bases, with 12 bases separating them. The germline V gene encodes CDR1 MDHEN and CDR2 SYDVKM. CDR3 size: 12 residues. CDR3 coding DNA: TGTGCCAGCAGCCCCTGGGGGGGGCCCCAGCATTTT. Translated, it gives CASSPWGGPQHF.

This chain connects TRBV11-2 to TRBJ2-1; TRBD1 agrees at 10 bases. Trimming took 3 bases from V and 4 from J; bases not matched to a gene: 3. This CDR3 spans 15 amino acids. The germline V gene has CDR1 SGHAT and CDR2 FQNNGV. CDR3 residues: CASSFRTGGYNEQFF. The CDR3 nucleotides read TGTGCCAGCAGCTTTCGGACAGGGGGGTACAATGAGCAGTTCTTC. The whole variable domain, filled in from reference TRBV11-2 and TRBJ2-1, reads EAGVAQSPRYKIIEKRQSVAFWCNPISGHATLYWYQQILGQGPKLLIQFQNNGVVDDSQLPKDRFSAERLKGVDSTLKIQPAKLEDSAVYLCASSFRTGGYNEQFFGPGTRLTVL.

This sequence joins TRBV5-6 and TRBJ2-7; 11 bases are a match to TRBD1. V was pared by 2 bases and J by 1 base, with 5 bases of the junction left unmatched. Germline V gene sequence: CDR1 SGHDT, CDR2 YYEEEE. This CDR3 has 16 amino acids. The CDR3 coding sequence is TGTGCCAGCAGCTTCCCCGGGACAGGGGGATCCTACGAGCAGTACTTC. This encodes CASSFPGTGGSYEQYF.

The rearrangement joins TRBV5-4 to TRBJ2-3; TRBD2 aligns across 7 bases. The CDR3 length is 14 residues. CDR1 SGHNT and CDR2 YYREEE come from the germline V gene (reference sequence). The ends lost 7 bases at V and 4 bases at J; junction bases unmatched: 9. Here the CDR3 reads CASQVERDSDTQYF. As DNA, the CDR3 is TGTGCCAGCCAGGTTGAGCGGGATTCAGATACGCAGTATTTT.

V is TRBV9 and J is TRBJ2-1; TRBD2 might be the D (6 bases). Between the trimmed V and J ends, which lost 0 bases and 4 bases, there was a span of 11 bases. CDR3 length equals 15 residues. CDR1 SGDLS and CDR2 YYNGEE come from the germline V gene. Here the CDR3 reads CASSVVSSGYNEQFF. CDR3 nucleotide sequence: TGTGCCAGCAGCGTAGTGTCCAGCGGGTACAATGAGCAGTTCTTC.

The chain has TRBV23-1 and TRBJ2-1, with a possible D match to TRBD2 (6 bases). TRBV23-1 is assigned to the ORF class and has an uncertain function. This CDR3 is built from 14 residues. Trimming left V 2 bases short and J 10 bases short, with 15 bases between. The CDR3 here is CASSQRKAGREQFF. CDR3 nucleotide sequence: TGCGCCAGCAGTCAACGCAAGGCGGGAAGGGAGCAGTTCTTC.

The V and J genes are TRBV11-2 and TRBJ2-5, with D perhaps matching TRBD2 (5 bases). This CDR3 has 16 residues. Germline CDR1 and CDR2: SGHAT and FQNNGV. V shed 1 base and J shed 1 base, with 13 bases lying between them. The CDR3 DNA is TGTGCCAGCAGCTTAGGAGTCCCCAGCGGCCAAGAGACCCAGTACTTC. It yields the protein CASSLGVPSGQETQYF.

The chain recombines TRBV28 with TRBJ2-1; 10 bases agree with TRBD1. Germline V gene sequence: CDR1 MDHEN, CDR2 SYDVKM. V lost 4 bases to trimming and J lost 9 bases; unmatched junction nucleotides: 6. The length of the CDR3 is 14 residues. The CDR3: CASSSGTGEGEQFF. The CDR3 region has the DNA TGTGCCAGCAGTTCTGGGACAGGGGAAGGTGAGCAGTTCTTC.

The chain employs TRBV2 and TRBJ2-5; a weak D match, TRBD1 (5 bases). The germline V gene encodes CDR1 SNHLY and CDR2 FYNNEI. The V end was cut by 5 bases, the J end by 2 bases, with 12 bases between. This CDR3 region has 14 residues. This chain's CDR3 is CASSSLRQQETQYF. CDR3 sequence (DNA): TGTGCCAGCAGTTCCTTGAGACAGCAAGAGACCCAGTACTTC.

The chain carries TRBV9 and TRBJ2-3; 10 bases are shared with TRBD2. The CDR3 length is 15 residues. Germline V gene lookup returns CDR1 SGDLS and CDR2 YYNGEE. Trimming removed 3 bases from V and 6 bases from J; junction bases left unmatched: 7. The CDR3: CASSGSTSGKDTQYF. CDR3 DNA: TGTGCCAGCAGCGGATCAACTAGCGGGAAGGATACGCAGTATTTT.